The 24 T cell receptor beta chains below were found in one sample sequenced in a study of blood T cell repertoires in COVID-19. Libraries were prepared by immunoSEQ multiplex PCR; TCRdb keeps only in-frame clonotypes and omits some of them. This table has about 220,000 clones, 85% appearing once. Material: peripheral blood. The receptors come from a woman aged 65 to 85 with COVID-19, enrolled during active disease.

This clone was detected only once. The rearrangement links TRBV7-2 to TRBJ2-5, with 8 bases aligning to TRBD1. Germline CDR1 and CDR2: SGHTA and FQGNSA. The CDR3 sequence is 14 residues long. V dropped 4 bases and J dropped 2; count of bases not matched to a gene: 3. Here the CDR3 reads CASSSNRGQETQYF. The CDR3 nucleotides are TGTGCCAGCAGCTCCAACAGGGGGCAAGAGACCCAGTACTTC.

This chain connects TRBV18 to TRBJ1-3; possibly TRBD1 for D (5 bases). Germline loops: CDR1 KGHSH, CDR2 LQKENI. CDR3 length: 13 residues. V was trimmed by 4 bases and J by 4 bases, leaving 8 bases between them. As DNA, the CDR3 is TGTGCCAGCTCACAGGGGTACGGAAACACCATATATTTT. Amino acids: CASSQGYGNTIYF.

The DNA of the CDR3 is TGTGCCAGCAGTTACAGACTAGCTCAAGAGACCCAGTACTTC. It yields the protein CASSYRLAQETQYF. The chain couples TRBV6-5 to TRBJ2-5; 7 bases match TRBD2. This CDR3 is 14 amino acids long. CDR1 is MNHEY and CDR2 is SVGAGI in the germline V gene. The J segment lost 2 bases and the V segment lost 2 bases, leaving 2 bases of the junction unmatched.

This chain links TRBV29-1 with TRBJ2-7; 9 positions agree with TRBD1. Germline V gives CDR1 SQVTM, CDR2 ANQGSEA. Trimming removed 7 bases from V and 6 bases from J; junction bases left unmatched: 10. There are 13 residues in the CDR3. The DNA for the CDR3 is TGCAGCGCCCTGGACAGGGGAACTAGCGAGCAGTACTTC. This gives the protein CSALDRGTSEQYF.

The chain couples TRBV6-5 to TRBJ2-1, with a weak D call TRBD1 (6 bases). Germline loops: CDR1 MNHEY, CDR2 SVGAGI. V shed 11 bases and J shed 7 bases, with 18 bases lying between them. The CDR3 consists of 13 residues. CDR3: CAVRGSNLNEQFF. The DNA for the CDR3 is TGTGCCGTCAGGGGTTCGAATTTGAATGAGCAGTTCTTC.

This chain uses TRBV9 with TRBJ1-2, with a tentative D call TRBD1 (5 bases). The CDR3 consists of 15 residues. The germline V gene has CDR1 SGDLS and CDR2 YYNGEE. Trimming took 0 bases from V and 5 from J, leaving 14 bases between them. CDR3 in DNA: TGTGCCAGCAGCGTAGAAACAGGAAGAGGTTATGGCTACACCTTC. It encodes CASSVETGRGYGYTF.

In DNA, the CDR3 is TGTGCCAGTAGCCTCAGGGCCAGGGGACGAGAGACCCAGTACTTC. It encodes CASSLRARGRETQYF. The rearrangement uses TRBV19 and TRBJ2-5; D is possibly TRBD1 (6 bases). The CDR3 runs 15 residues. Looked up from germline, CDR1 is LNHDA and CDR2 is SQIVND (reference sequence). The V gene lost 6 bases and the J gene lost 4 bases, with 18 bases spanning the gap.

The chain employs TRBV7-2 and TRBJ2-1, with 8 bases aligning to TRBD1. Germline V lookup: CDR1 SGHTA, CDR2 FQGNSA. Trimming removed 0 bases from V and 7 bases from J; junction bases left unmatched: 11. CDR3 length: 17 amino acids. The CDR3 loop reads CASSLARMRTGSNEQFF. The CDR3 DNA is TGTGCCAGCAGCTTAGCGCGAATGAGGACAGGGTCAAATGAGCAGTTCTTC.

V gene TRBV7-2 combines with J gene TRBJ1-3, with TRBD1 matching 10 bases. J gave up 0 bases and V 6 bases, and 5 bases lay outside the gene matches. The CDR3 consists of 16 residues. Germline V gene sequence: CDR1 SGHTA, CDR2 FQGNSA. The CDR3 region has the DNA TGTGCCAGCAGTCGGACAGGGGGTCTCTCTGGAAACACCATATATTTT. Its translation: CASSRTGGLSGNTIYF.

The chain couples TRBV6-5 to TRBJ2-1; weak D call: TRBD1 (6 bases). The CDR3 length is 13 residues. V shed 8 bases and J shed 7 bases, with 15 bases lying between them. Germline V lookup: CDR1 MNHEY, CDR2 SVGAGI. As DNA, the CDR3 is TGTGCCAGCCAAACGGACAGTAAGAATGAGCAGTTCTTC. Encoded protein: CASQTDSKNEQFF.

There are a few counts of this clone. For the CDR3, the DNA is TGTGCCAGCAGTTTGGCGGGAGACTACGAGCAGTACTTC. Translated, it gives CASSLAGDYEQYF. This chain connects TRBV12-3 or TRBV12-4 to TRBJ2-7; 7 bases map to TRBD2. J lost 3 bases, V lost 3 bases, and 2 bases had no gene match. The CDR3 length is 13 residues.

The V gene is TRBV7-9, the J gene TRBJ2-7, with a weak D call TRBD2 (6 bases). Germline CDR1 SEHNR, CDR2 FQNEAQ (reference sequence). The CDR3 has 15 residues. The V and J ends lost 1 base and 4 bases respectively, with 14 bases between them. This CDR3 reads CASSLVGIRGYEQYF. DNA of the CDR3: TGTGCCAGCAGCTTAGTAGGCATACGGGGGTACGAGCAGTACTTC.

V and J are TRBV6-1 and TRBJ1-5, with 7 bases that match TRBD1. The V segment lost 4 bases and the J segment 2 bases; nucleotides outside the gene matches: 8. CDR1 is MNHNS, CDR2 SASEGT, per germline. This CDR3 spans 16 amino acids. CDR3 sequence reads: CASSGRQGRGNQPQHF. In DNA, the CDR3 is TGTGCCAGCAGTGGACGACAGGGTAGGGGCAATCAGCCCCAGCATTTT.

V usage is TRBV11-3 and J usage is TRBJ2-7; maybe TRBD1 (6 bases). Trimming shortened V by 5 bases and J by 3 bases, and 14 bases separated the two germline ends. The germline V gene has CDR1 SGHNT and CDR2 YENEEA. The CDR3 runs to 14 residues. The CDR3 reads CASSKGDKHYEQYF. CDR3 nucleotides: TGTGCCAGCAGCAAGGGGGACAAGCACTACGAGCAGTACTTC.

The chain recombines TRBV4-3 with TRBJ2-7; D gene unclear. Germline CDR1 is LGHNA and CDR2 is YSLEER. There are 14 residues in the CDR3. Trimming took 1 base from V and 2 from J, leaving 9 bases between them. CDR3 amino acids: CASSQGSSAYEQYF. The CDR3 bases are TGCGCCAGCAGCCAAGGGAGTTCTGCCTACGAGCAGTACTTC.

The chain links TRBV23-1 to TRBJ2-7; 10 nucleotides match TRBD1. TRBV23-1 is an ORF, and what it does is uncertain. Trimming took 0 bases from V and 5 from J; bases not matched to a gene: 7. The CDR3 is 16 residues long. The DNA for the CDR3 is TGCGCCAGCAGTCAATCCTGGGACAGGGGAAACGACGAGCAGTACTTC. This translates into CASSQSWDRGNDEQYF.

J is TRBJ1-1 and V is TRBV7-2; no clear D gene. Germline CDR1 reads SGHTA; CDR2 reads FQGNSA. The CDR3 has 13 amino acids. V lost 6 bases and J lost 4, with 12 bases in between. The CDR3 loop is CASRYQTPTEAFF. CDR3 coding DNA: TGTGCCAGCAGGTACCAGACTCCCACTGAAGCTTTCTTT.

The J gene is TRBJ2-2, the V gene TRBV5-1, with D possibly being TRBD1 (6 bases). Trimming pared 4 bases from V and 5 bases from J, leaving 9 bases between. Germline CDR1 is SGHRS and CDR2 is YFSETQ. CDR3 length equals 13 residues. CDR3 sequence reads: CASSQGGTGELFF. As DNA, the CDR3 is TGCGCCAGCAGCCAAGGGGGAACCGGGGAGCTGTTTTTT.

The CDR3 sequence is CASSPTVGVPYGYTF. In DNA form, the CDR3 reads TGCGCCAGCAGCCCGACGGTAGGGGTGCCCTATGGCTACACCTTC. The chain is built from TRBV5-1 and TRBJ1-2; possible D gene TRBD1, 5 bases. This CDR3 has 15 residues. CDR1 SGHRS and CDR2 YFSETQ come from the germline V gene. V was cut by 4 bases and J by 4 bases, with 17 bases left in between. The full variable domain, rest sourced from reference TRBV5-1 and TRBJ1-2, is KAGVTQTPRYLIKTRGQQVTLSCSPISGHRSVSWYQQTPGQGLQFLFEYFSETQRNKGNFPGRFSGRQFSNSRSEMNVSTLELGDSALYLCASSPTVGVPYGYTFGSGTRLTVV.

There are a few counts of this clone. CDR3 amino acids: CASSSQEDSNQPQHF. The CDR3 DNA follows: TGTGCCAGCAGCTCCCAGGAAGATAGCAATCAGCCCCAGCATTTT. This chain connects TRBV7-9 to TRBJ1-5, with D hard to call. This CDR3 contains 15 residues. Germline values: CDR1 SEHNR, CDR2 FQNEAQ (reference sequence). Trimming took 4 bases from V and 0 from J, leaving 10 bases between them.

This chain links TRBV6-1 with TRBJ1-1, with a possible D match to TRBD1 (5 bases). CDR1 is MNHNS and CDR2 is SASEGT in the germline V gene. Trimming cost V 3 bases and J 0 bases, with 20 bases left between them. The CDR3 spans 18 residues. The CDR3 DNA follows: TGTGCCAGCAGTGATTTATGGTTCGGGAGGGGCATGAACACTGAAGCTTTCTTT. Amino acids: CASSDLWFGRGMNTEAFF.

V gene TRBV5-1 combines with J gene TRBJ2-7, with 10 bases lining up with TRBD2. There are 14 residues in the CDR3. The germline V gene has CDR1 SGHRS and CDR2 YFSETQ. V gave up 4 bases and J gave up 5 bases; unmatched junction bases: 6. CDR3 residues: CASSLLAGANEQYF. The CDR3 DNA reads as TGCGCCAGCAGCCTTCTAGCGGGAGCAAACGAGCAGTACTTC.

This chain links TRBV11-1 with TRBJ2-7, with a weak D call TRBD2 (6 bases). Germline CDR1 and CDR2: SGHAT and FQDESV (reference sequence). V lost 5 bases to trimming and J lost 4 bases, with 12 bases between them. The CDR3 contains 13 residues. The DNA of the CDR3 is TGTGCCAGCAGCCTCCTAGGGACTTACGAGCAGTACTTC. Protein: CASSLLGTYEQYF.

The rearrangement links TRBV6-1 to TRBJ2-1, with 9 bases fitting TRBD2. The CDR3 spans 18 residues. CDR1 is MNHNS and CDR2 is SASEGT in the germline V gene. V lost 2 bases to trimming and J lost 6 bases; unmatched junction nucleotides: 14. DNA for the CDR3: TGTGCCAGCAGTGAATGGGGCCTTGGCGGGAGGGCGGGCAATGAGCAGTTCTTC. This sequence encodes CASSEWGLGGRAGNEQFF.